The clone carrying this T cell receptor beta chain appeared a few times. This entry comes from a study of blood T cell repertoires in COVID-19. Study in general: Samples came from the United States, Italy and Spain, spanning acute and convalescent COVID-19.

This CDR3 has 13 amino acids. V was clipped by 6 bases and J by 0 bases, with 9 bases between them. As originally analysed: Scientists estimated how many nucleated cells there were by amplifying reference gene primers. Using immunoSEQ multiplex PCR, the repertoire was profiled, and TCRdb retains in-frame clones only, with some absent. The V and J calls and clone size were taken over from that table, and D and trimming were inferred from the DNA. The table records under 55,000 clones, 70% to 90% of them present only once. This sequence originates from a human donor in a cohort sampled during active COVID-19. Sample: peripheral blood. The J gene is TRBJ2-7, the V gene TRBV12-3 or TRBV12-4, with a possible D match to TRBD2 (5 bases). Here the CDR3 reads CASRSGSSYEQYF. DNA for the CDR3: TGTGCCAGCAGATCGGGGAGCTCCTACGAGCAGTACTTC.